This TCR beta chain was profiled in a study of neoadjuvant nivolumab and ipilimumab in lung cancer. Clones were read by immunoSEQ multiplex PCR, and TCRdb kept only the in-frame ones, dropping some. Of 6,000 to 8,500 clones listed, around four fifths are singletons. Findings of the study overall: From pretherapy to surgery, tumor richness and clonality rose with dual therapy. Higher pretherapy blood TCR richness went with higher resected-tumor richness.

Comments on this clone: What it binds is unknown.

The V end lost 6 bases, the J end lost 4 bases, and 20 bases lay between the germline ends. This CDR3 contains 16 residues. Germline assignment: CDR1 SGHNT and CDR2 YYREEE (reference sequence). The TCR sequence derives from an adult with non-small cell lung cancer. Sequenced material: tumor tissue, taken after neoadjuvant nivolumab, alone or with ipilimumab, at or shortly before surgery. V usage is TRBV5-4 and J usage is TRBJ2-1; D assignment may be TRBD1 or TRBD2 (6 bases each). CDR3 bases: TGTGCCAGCAAATGGAGCGCGGGGACAAGGTACAATGAGCAGTTCTTC. Its protein is CASKWSAGTRYNEQFF.